This entry lists 16 T cell receptor beta chains sequenced from one sample in a study of shared clonotypes between healthy human individuals. Only in-frame clones appear in the TCRdb table, and some are missing; sequencing was by immunoSEQ multiplex PCR. The sample consists of some 2.1 million clones, 90% to 95% of them appearing once. Specimen: naive CD4+ T cells sorted from blood. Indicated subset: CD45RA+ positively selected. These TCRs come from a young man in good health.

The chain uses TRBV5-4 and TRBJ1-1, with a tentative D call TRBD1 (5 bases). Germline values: CDR1 SGHNT, CDR2 YYREEE (reference sequence). The V end was cut by 2 bases, the J end by 2 bases, with 7 bases between. The CDR3 is 13 residues long. The CDR3 DNA is TGTGCCAGCAGCTTCGACAGTAACACTGAAGCTTTCTTT. Its translation is CASSFDSNTEAFF.

This chain connects TRBV5-1 to TRBJ2-3, with 7 bases that match TRBD1. Germline CDR1 is SGHRS and CDR2 is YFSETQ. The CDR3 sequence is 15 residues long. Losses at the gene ends were 6 bases for V and 0 bases for J; bases not matched to a gene: 7. This CDR3 is CASNKEDRSTDTQYF. As DNA, the CDR3 is TGCGCCAGCAATAAGGAGGACAGGAGCACAGATACGCAGTATTTT.

The J gene is TRBJ2-5, the V gene TRBV2, with TRBD1 identical over 11 bases. CDR1 SNHLY and CDR2 FYNNEI come from the germline V gene. V lost 7 bases and J lost 6; bases outside the gene matches: 7. This CDR3 is built from 14 residues. CDR3 loop: CASKSGQGAKTQYF. The CDR3, as DNA: TGTGCCAGCAAAAGTGGACAGGGGGCGAAGACCCAGTACTTC. Full variable domain (rest looked up from reference TRBV2 and TRBJ2-5): EPEVTQTPSHQVTQMGQEVILRCVPISNHLYFYWYRQILGQKVEFLVSFYNNEISEKSEIFDDQFSVERPDGSNFTLKIRSTKLEDSAMYFCASKSGQGAKTQYFGPGTRLLVL.

This clone was counted a single time. The chain recombines TRBV2 with TRBJ2-1; D gene uncertain. This CDR3 has 12 amino acids. V was trimmed by 6 bases and J by 7 bases, leaving 10 bases between them. The germline gives CDR1 SNHLY, CDR2 FYNNEI. CDR3 loop: CASRALGNEQFF. Here the CDR3 DNA reads TGTGCCAGCAGAGCCCTTGGGAATGAGCAGTTCTTC.

This chain connects TRBV5-4 to TRBJ2-6; D remains ambiguous. Germline CDR1 and CDR2: SGHNT and YYREEE (reference sequence). This CDR3 is built from 15 residues. The V and J ends lost 0 bases and 2 bases respectively, with 6 bases between them. DNA of the CDR3: TGTGCCAGCAGCTTGGCAGTAACTGGGGCCAACGTCCTGACTTTC. Translation gives CASSLAVTGANVLTF.

A word on this clone: A much larger clone lies a single base off, so this may be a read error. This sample includes further DNA sequences coding for the same CDR3. CDR3 residues: CASSLQGYEQYF. In DNA, the CDR3 is TGTGCCAGCAGCTTACAGGGGTACGAGCAGTACTTC. The J gene is TRBJ2-7, the V gene TRBV5-5; TRBD1 aligns across 7 bases. Trimming at V came to 2 bases and at J to 4 bases, leaving 0 bases not matched to a gene. The germline V gene encodes CDR1 SGHKS and CDR2 YYEKEE (reference sequence). CDR3 size: 12 residues. Combining the CDR3 with reference TRBV5-5 and TRBJ2-7 gives the whole variable domain DAGVTQSPTHLIKTRGQQVTLRCSPISGHKSVSWYQQVLGQGPQFIFQYYEKEERGRGNFPDRFSARQFPNYSSELNVNALLLGDSALYLCASSLQGYEQYFGPGTRLTVT.

Concerning this clone: Other DNA sequences in this specimen translate into the identical CDR3. The chain links TRBV7-2 to TRBJ2-7, with 11 bases aligning to TRBD2. The CDR3 spans 14 residues. Unmatched junction bases numbered 1, after V lost 2 bases and J lost 4 bases. The V gene's germline CDR1 is SGHTA and CDR2 FQGNSA. The CDR3 coding sequence is TGTGCCAGCAGCTTAACTAGCGGGAGTTACGAGCAGTACTTC. Its translation is CASSLTSGSYEQYF.

The rearrangement joins TRBV6-5 to TRBJ2-5, with a weak D call TRBD2 (6 bases). This CDR3 has 16 residues. Germline lookup yields CDR1 MNHEY and CDR2 SVGAGI. Trimming pared 0 bases from V and 7 bases from J, leaving 18 bases between. CDR3 in DNA: TGTGCCAGCAGTTACTCATACGGGGCGGGAATCGCGACCCAGTACTTC. Its translation is CASSYSYGAGIATQYF.

This chain connects TRBV11-3 to TRBJ2-1; 11 nucleotides align to TRBD2. V lost 5 bases, J lost 6 bases, and 9 bases stayed unmatched. Germline V gene sequence: CDR1 SGHNT, CDR2 YENEEA. CDR3 size: 16 residues. The CDR3 nucleotides read TGTGCCAGCAGCCGATCTACTAGCGGGAGTGGCAATGAGCAGTTCTTC. Translated, it gives CASSRSTSGSGNEQFF.

The V call is TRBV11-2, the J call TRBJ2-7; D is unresolved. In germline, CDR1 is SGHAT, CDR2 FQNNGV. The CDR3 has 16 amino acids. V was shortened by 4 bases and J by 5 bases, with 21 bases between the two germline ends. In DNA, the CDR3 is TGTGCCAGCAGCTCCTTTAGCCTAGAAGTGGATCACGAGCAGTACTTC. Translating it yields CASSSFSLEVDHEQYF.

There are many counts of this clone. This rearrangement joins TRBV18 to TRBJ2-3; D uncertain. CDR1 and CDR2 from the germline V gene are KGHSH and LQKENI. V lost 2 bases to trimming and J lost 4 bases, with 10 bases between them. The CDR3 sequence is 14 residues long. The CDR3 sequence: CASSPMGPADTQYF. CDR3 sequence (DNA): TGTGCCAGCTCACCAATGGGCCCGGCAGATACGCAGTATTTT.

The chain couples TRBV5-6 to TRBJ2-1, with 8 bases identical to TRBD2. The V gene's germline CDR1 is SGHDT and CDR2 YYEEEE. The CDR3 totals 16 residues. Trimming removed 4 bases from V and 8 bases from J; junction bases left unmatched: 14. The CDR3 DNA follows: TGTGCCAGCAGCCGCATCCGCGGGAGGAAAGAGGATGAGCAGTTCTTC. It is translated as CASSRIRGRKEDEQFF. Full variable domain (missing parts from reference TRBV5-6 and TRBJ2-1): DAGVTQSPTHLIKTRGQQVTLRCSPKSGHDTVSWYQQALGQGPQFIFQYYEEEERQRGNFPDRFSGHQFPNYSSELNVNALLLGDSALYLCASSRIRGRKEDEQFFGPGTRLTVL.

The V and J genes are TRBV12-5 and TRBJ1-6; weak D call: TRBD1 (6 bases). This CDR3 comprises 14 residues. V was cut by 7 bases and J by 8 bases, with 15 bases left in between. Germline V gene data show CDR1 as LGHNT and CDR2 as FRNRAP. The CDR3 region has the DNA TGTGCTAGTGTTAGGGGGGGCGGTGATTCACCCCTCCACTTT. Protein sequence: CASVRGGGDSPLHF.

The chain has TRBV29-1 and TRBJ1-1, with a tentative D call TRBD1 (5 bases). Trimming cost V 2 bases and J 1 base, with 20 bases left between them. CDR1 and CDR2 (germline): SQVTM, ANQGSEA. The CDR3 is 17 amino acids. In nucleotides, the CDR3 is TGCAGCGTTGAATCATGGGCCAGGGCCCGTTCGAACACTGAAGCTTTCTTT. This encodes CSVESWARARSNTEAFF.

V gene TRBV7-2 combines with J gene TRBJ2-4; the D is unclear. The V and J ends lost 5 bases and 6 bases respectively, with 17 bases between them. The CDR3 spans 15 residues. From germline, CDR1 is SGHTA and CDR2 FQGNSA. The CDR3 region is CASSQASSGRNIQYF. CDR3 nucleotides: TGTGCCAGCAGCCAGGCGTCGTCTGGTCGAAACATTCAGTACTTC.

The rearrangement joins TRBV5-6 to TRBJ1-1; tentative D call: TRBD1 (5 bases). Trimming removed 3 bases at V and 0 bases at J, with 12 bases between. The CDR3 consists of 15 residues. In germline, CDR1 is SGHDT, CDR2 YYEEEE. CDR3 in amino acids: CASSSVRGLNTEAFF. CDR3 DNA sequence: TGTGCCAGCAGCTCAGTACGGGGGTTGAACACTGAAGCTTTCTTT.